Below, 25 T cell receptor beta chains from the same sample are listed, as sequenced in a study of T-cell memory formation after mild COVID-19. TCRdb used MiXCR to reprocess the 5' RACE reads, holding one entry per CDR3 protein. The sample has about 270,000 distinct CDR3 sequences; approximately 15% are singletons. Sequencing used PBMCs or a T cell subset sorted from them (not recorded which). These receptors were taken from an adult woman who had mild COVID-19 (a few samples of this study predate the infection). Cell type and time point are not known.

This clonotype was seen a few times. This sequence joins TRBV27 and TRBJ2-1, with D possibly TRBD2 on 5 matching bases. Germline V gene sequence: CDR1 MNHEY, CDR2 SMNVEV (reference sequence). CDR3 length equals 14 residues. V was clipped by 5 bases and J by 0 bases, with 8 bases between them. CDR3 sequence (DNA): TGTGCCAGCAGTAAAGGGAGCTCCTACAATGAGCAGTTCTTC. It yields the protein CASSKGSSYNEQFF.

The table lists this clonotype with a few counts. As DNA, the CDR3 is TGCGCCAGCCGGGGGACAGGACGAGAACGGCACTACACCTTC. Translated: CASRGTGRERHYTF. The V gene is TRBV5-1, the J gene TRBJ1-2; TRBD1 matches at 8 bases. Germline V gene lookup returns CDR1 SGHRS and CDR2 YFSETQ. V dropped 7 bases and J dropped 10; count of bases not matched to a gene: 15. The CDR3 runs 14 residues.

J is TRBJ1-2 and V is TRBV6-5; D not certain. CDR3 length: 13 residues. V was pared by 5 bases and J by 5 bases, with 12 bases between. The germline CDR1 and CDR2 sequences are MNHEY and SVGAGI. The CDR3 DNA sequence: TGTGCCAGCAGTGCCACAACGGGGTATGGCTACACCTTC. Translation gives CASSATTGYGYTF.

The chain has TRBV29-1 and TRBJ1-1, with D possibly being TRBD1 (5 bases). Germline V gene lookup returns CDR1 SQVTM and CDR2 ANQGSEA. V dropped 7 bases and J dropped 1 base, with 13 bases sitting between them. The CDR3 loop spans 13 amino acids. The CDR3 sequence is CSALGPSNTEAFF. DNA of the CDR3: TGCAGCGCCCTGGGGCCCTCGAACACTGAAGCTTTCTTT.

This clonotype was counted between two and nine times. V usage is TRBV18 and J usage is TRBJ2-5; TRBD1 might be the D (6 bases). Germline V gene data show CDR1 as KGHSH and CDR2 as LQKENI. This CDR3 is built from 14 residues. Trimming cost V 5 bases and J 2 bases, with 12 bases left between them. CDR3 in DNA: TGTGCCAGCTCATCAAACAGGGTACAAGAGACCCAGTACTTC. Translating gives CASSSNRVQETQYF.

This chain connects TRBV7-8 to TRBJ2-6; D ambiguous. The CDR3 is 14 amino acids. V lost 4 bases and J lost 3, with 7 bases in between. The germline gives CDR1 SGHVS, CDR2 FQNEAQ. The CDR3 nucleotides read TGTGCCAGCAGCTATACGCGTGGGGCCAACGTCCTGACTTTC. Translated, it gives CASSYTRGANVLTF.

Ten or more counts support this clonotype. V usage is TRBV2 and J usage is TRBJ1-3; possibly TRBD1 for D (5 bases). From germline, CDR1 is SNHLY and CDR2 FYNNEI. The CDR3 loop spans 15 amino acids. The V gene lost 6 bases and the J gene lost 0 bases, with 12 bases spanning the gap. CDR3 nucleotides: TGTGCCAGCAGGAGGGACCGGAGCTCTGGAAACACCATATATTTT. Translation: CASRRDRSSGNTIYF.

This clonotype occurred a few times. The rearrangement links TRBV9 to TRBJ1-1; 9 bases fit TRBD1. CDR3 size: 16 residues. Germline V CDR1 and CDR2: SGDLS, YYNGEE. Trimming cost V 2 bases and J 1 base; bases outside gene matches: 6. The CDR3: CASSVGQGNSNTEAFF. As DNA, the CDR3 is TGTGCCAGCAGCGTCGGACAGGGGAATTCGAACACTGAAGCTTTCTTT.

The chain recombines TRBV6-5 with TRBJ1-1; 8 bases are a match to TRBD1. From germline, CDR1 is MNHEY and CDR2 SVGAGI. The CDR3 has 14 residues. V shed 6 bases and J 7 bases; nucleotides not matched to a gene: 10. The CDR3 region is CASSRQGTASEAFF. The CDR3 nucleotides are TGTGCCAGCAGCCGACAGGGGACTGCCAGTGAAGCTTTCTTT.

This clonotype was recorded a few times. CDR3: CASRPTVNTEAFF. Here the CDR3 DNA reads TGCGCCAGCAGACCTACAGTGAACACTGAAGCTTTCTTT. The chain combines TRBV5-1 with TRBJ1-1, with D unresolved. CDR1 and CDR2 from the germline V gene are SGHRS and YFSETQ. This CDR3 is 13 amino acids long. The V end was cut by 5 bases, the J end by 0 bases, with 8 bases between. The variable domain in full, with the rest retrieved from reference TRBV5-1 and TRBJ1-1, is KAGVTQTPRYLIKTRGQQVTLSCSPISGHRSVSWYQQTPGQGLQFLFEYFSETQRNKGNFPGRFSGRQFSNSRSEMNVSTLELGDSALYLCASRPTVNTEAFFGQGTRLTVV.

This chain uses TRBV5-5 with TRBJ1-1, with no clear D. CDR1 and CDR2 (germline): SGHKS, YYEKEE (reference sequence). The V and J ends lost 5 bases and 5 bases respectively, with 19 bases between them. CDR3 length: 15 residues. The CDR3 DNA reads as TGTGCCAGCAGTCCCCCCGGACTAGGAATTACTGAAGCTTTCTTT. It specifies CASSPPGLGITEAFF.

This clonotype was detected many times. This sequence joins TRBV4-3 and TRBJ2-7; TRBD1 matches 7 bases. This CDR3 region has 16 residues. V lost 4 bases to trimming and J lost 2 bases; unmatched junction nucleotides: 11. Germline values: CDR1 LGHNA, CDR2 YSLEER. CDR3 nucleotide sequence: TGCGCCAGCAGCCGAACAGGACAGGCGACAACCTACGAGCAGTACTTC. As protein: CASSRTGQATTYEQYF.

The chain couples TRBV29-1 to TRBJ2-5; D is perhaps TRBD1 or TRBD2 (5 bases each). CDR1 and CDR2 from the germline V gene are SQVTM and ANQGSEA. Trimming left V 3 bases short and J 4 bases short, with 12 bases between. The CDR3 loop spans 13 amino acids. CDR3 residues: CSVDHQGVETQYF. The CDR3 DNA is TGCAGCGTTGACCACCAGGGAGTAGAGACCCAGTACTTC.

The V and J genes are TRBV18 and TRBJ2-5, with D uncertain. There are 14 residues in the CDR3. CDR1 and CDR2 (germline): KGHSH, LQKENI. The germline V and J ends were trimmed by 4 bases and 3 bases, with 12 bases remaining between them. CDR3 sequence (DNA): TGTGCCAGCTCACTTTTACCTTCTGAAGAGACCCAGTACTTC. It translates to CASSLLPSEETQYF.

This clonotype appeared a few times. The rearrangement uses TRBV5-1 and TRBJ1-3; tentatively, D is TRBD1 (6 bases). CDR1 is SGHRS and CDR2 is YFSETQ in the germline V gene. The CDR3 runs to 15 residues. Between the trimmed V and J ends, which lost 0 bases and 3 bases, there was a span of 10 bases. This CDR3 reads CASSLGQAHGNTIYF. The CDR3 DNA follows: TGCGCCAGCAGCTTGGGACAGGCTCATGGAAACACCATATATTTT.

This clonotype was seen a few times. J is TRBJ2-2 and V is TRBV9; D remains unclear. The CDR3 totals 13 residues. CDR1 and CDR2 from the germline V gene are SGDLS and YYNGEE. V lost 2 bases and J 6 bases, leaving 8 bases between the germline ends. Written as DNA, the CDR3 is TGTGCCAGCAGCGTCCGGGTGGCCGGGGAGCTGTTTTTT. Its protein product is CASSVRVAGELFF.

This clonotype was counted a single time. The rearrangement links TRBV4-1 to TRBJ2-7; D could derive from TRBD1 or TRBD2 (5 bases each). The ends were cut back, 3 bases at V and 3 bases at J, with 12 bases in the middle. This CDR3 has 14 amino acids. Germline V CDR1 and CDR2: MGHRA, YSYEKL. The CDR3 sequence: CASSHGAGNYEQYF. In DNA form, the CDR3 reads TGCGCCAGCAGCCACGGGGCAGGGAACTACGAGCAGTACTTC.

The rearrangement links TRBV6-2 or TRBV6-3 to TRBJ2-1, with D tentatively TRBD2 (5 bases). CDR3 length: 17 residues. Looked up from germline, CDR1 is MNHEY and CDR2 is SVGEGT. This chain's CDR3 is CDSRPYFVGALGNEQFF. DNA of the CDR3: TGTGACTCCCGACCATACTTTGTGGGAGCCTTAGGCAATGAGCAGTTCTTC.

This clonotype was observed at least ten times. CDR3: CASSSRVARTEAFF. The CDR3 DNA is TGTGCCAGCAGCAGTAGGGTAGCGCGCACTGAAGCTTTCTTT. The V and J genes are TRBV7-2 and TRBJ1-1; D remains ambiguous. The V and J ends lost 5 bases and 4 bases respectively, with 14 bases between them. This CDR3 region has 14 residues. The germline V gene has CDR1 SGHTA and CDR2 FQGNSA.

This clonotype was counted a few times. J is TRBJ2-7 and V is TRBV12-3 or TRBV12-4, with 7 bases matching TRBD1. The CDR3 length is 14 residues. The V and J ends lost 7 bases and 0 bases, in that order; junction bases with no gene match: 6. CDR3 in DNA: TGTGCCAGCAAAAACAGGGGCGGCTCCTACGAGCAGTACTTC. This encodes CASKNRGGSYEQYF.

CDR3: CASSTSADNQPQHF. DNA of the CDR3: TGTGCCAGCAGTACTTCTGCCGACAATCAGCCCCAGCATTTT. The chain couples TRBV12-3 or TRBV12-4 to TRBJ1-5; D gene uncertain. The V end lost 5 bases, the J end lost 3 bases, and 11 bases lay between the germline ends. This CDR3 contains 14 residues.

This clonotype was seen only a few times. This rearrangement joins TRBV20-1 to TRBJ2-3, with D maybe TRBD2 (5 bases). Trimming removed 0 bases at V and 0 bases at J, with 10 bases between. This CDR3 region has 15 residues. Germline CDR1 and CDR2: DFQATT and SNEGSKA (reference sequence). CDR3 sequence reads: CSARERGSSTDTQYF. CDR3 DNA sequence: TGCAGTGCTAGAGAACGAGGGTCTAGCACAGATACGCAGTATTTT.

DNA for the CDR3: TGTGCCAGCTCACCACCTACATCAGGGGGGGTTCAGCCCCAGCATTTT. Encoded protein: CASSPPTSGGVQPQHF. The chain links TRBV18 to TRBJ1-5; 7 nucleotides align to TRBD1. The ends lost 0 bases at V and 6 bases at J; junction bases unmatched: 8. CDR1 is KGHSH and CDR2 is LQKENI in the germline V gene. The CDR3 spans 16 residues.

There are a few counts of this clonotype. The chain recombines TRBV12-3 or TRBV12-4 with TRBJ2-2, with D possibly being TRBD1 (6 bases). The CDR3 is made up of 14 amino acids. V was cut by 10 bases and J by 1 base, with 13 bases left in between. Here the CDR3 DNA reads TGTGCCACCAGGGACAAGAAGAACACCGGGGAGCTGTTTTTT. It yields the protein CATRDKKNTGELFF.

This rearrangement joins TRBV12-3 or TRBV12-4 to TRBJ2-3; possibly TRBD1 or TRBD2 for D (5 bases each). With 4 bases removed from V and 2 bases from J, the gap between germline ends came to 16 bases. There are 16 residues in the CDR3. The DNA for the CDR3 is TGTGCCAGCAGTTACCTCTGGTCGGGGCACACAGATACGCAGTATTTT. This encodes CASSYLWSGHTDTQYF.